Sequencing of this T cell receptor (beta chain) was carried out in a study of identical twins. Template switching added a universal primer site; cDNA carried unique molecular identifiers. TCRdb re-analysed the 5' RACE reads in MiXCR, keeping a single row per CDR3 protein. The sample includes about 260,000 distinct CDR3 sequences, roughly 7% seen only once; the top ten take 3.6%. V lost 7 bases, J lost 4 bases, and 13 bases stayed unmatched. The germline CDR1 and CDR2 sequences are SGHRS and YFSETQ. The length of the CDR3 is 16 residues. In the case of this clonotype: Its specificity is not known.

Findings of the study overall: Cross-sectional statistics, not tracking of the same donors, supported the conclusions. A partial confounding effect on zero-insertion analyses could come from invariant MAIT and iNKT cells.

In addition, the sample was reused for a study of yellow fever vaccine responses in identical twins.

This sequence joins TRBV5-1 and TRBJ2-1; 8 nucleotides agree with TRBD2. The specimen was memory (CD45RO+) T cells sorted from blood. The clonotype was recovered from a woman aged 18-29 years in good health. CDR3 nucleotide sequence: TGCGCCAGCCGGCGATCACCGGGGGGGGAATACAATGAGCAGTTCTTC. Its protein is CASRRSPGGEYNEQFF. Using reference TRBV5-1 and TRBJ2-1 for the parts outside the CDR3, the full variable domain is KAGVTQTPRYLIKTRGQQVTLSCSPISGHRSVSWYQQTPGQGLQFLFEYFSETQRNKGNFPGRFSGRQFSNSRSEMNVSTLELGDSALYLCASRRSPGGEYNEQFFGPGTRLTVL.